The source of this TCR beta chain is a study of regulatory T cells in long-lasting Graves disease. As for the study in general: Persistent cases were those of Graves' disease that involved over 5 years of antithyroid drugs with positive TSH receptor antibodies.

Time point: persistent/refractory GD, antithyroid drugs over 5 years with positive TRAb. RNA from PBMCs was the source of the TCR library. Patients hailed from an endocrinology department in Xi'an, China. Points from the study as a whole: TRBV28, TRBJ1-2 and TRBJ2-5 were favored in persistent disease. Persistent Graves' patients showed reduced TCR diversity versus newly diagnosed patients.

Arm-PCR of CDR3 regions with iRepertoire HTBI primers generated TCR beta libraries. Using its own MiXCR run on the multiplex PCR reads, TCRdb lists one record per CDR3 protein. The data contain around 400,000 distinct CDR3 sequences, roughly a quarter of them singletons. This clonotype has only a few counts. The antigen is not known. CDR3 length: 13 residues. Trimming removed 4 bases at V and 8 bases at J, with 14 bases between. CDR1 and CDR2 from the germline V gene are SGHTA and FQGNSA. This material consisted of peripheral blood mononuclear cells (PBMCs), taken when the disease was refractory, from a patient treated with antithyroid drugs. The TCR sequence derives from a female donor with Graves disease. The chain joins TRBV7-2 to TRBJ1-2, with D hard to call. CDR3 amino acids: CASSSPTGRGYTF. Here the CDR3 DNA reads TGTGCCAGCAGCTCCCCGACGGGTCGGGGCTACACCTTC.